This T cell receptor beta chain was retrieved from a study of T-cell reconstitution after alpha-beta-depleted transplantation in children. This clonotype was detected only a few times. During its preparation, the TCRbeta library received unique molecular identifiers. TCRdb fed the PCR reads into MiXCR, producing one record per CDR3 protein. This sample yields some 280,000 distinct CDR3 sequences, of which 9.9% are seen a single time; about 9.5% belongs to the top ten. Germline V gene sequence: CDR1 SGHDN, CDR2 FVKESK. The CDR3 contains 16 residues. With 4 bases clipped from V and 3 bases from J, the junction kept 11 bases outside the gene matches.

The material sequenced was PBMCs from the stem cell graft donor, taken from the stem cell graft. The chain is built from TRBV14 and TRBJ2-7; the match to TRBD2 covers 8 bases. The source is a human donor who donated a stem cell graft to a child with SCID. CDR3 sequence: CASSPIEGSGVYEQYF. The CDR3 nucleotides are TGTGCCAGCAGCCCTATAGAGGGTAGCGGGGTCTACGAGCAGTACTTC.